This TCR beta chain derives from a study of blood T cell repertoires in COVID-19 (dated by TCRdb to between 2020 and 2021). Broadly, across the study: Samples covering the acute and convalescent phases of COVID-19 were provided by collaborators in the United States, Italy and Spain. The prospective study material was composed of cDNA or gDNA derived from T cells, B-cell-depleted T cells, or PBMCs. Subjects who had been exposed to COVID-19, were actively infected with it, or had recovered from it provided the deeply sampled blood TCRbeta repertoires that made up the dataset. The repertoires were made available in a free public database intended to serve as a resource for research on the immune response to SARS-CoV-2. The samples were drawn from two sources: the first 160 participants of the ongoing ImmuneRACE study, and 950 to 1,500 subjects contributed by 6 global collaborators. A de-identified subject ID, COVID-19 status, age in years and sex were almost always included in the sample metadata. Where HLA class I and class II types were available, the types were taken from metadata supplied by the sample provider, not from assay-based typing.

On this clone: Its antigen is currently not known. Base qualities were left out, and no much larger clone turns up one base away.

TCRbeta CDR3 regions were amplified from genomic DNA using the immunoSEQ Assay, a bias-controlled multiplex PCR. The authors' analysis ran thus. The number of nucleated cells in each sample was estimated from the amplification of reference gene primers within the assay. To quantify the absolute abundance of each unique TCRbeta CDR3 rearrangement, sequence reads were collapsed and filtered. For each sample, productive Simpson clonality was calculated by taking the square root of Simpson's diversity index across productive rearrangements. TCRdb took over this immuneACCESS table, retaining in-frame rearrangements with V and J assigned. Such tables are incomplete; in checked studies, under half of the missing clones stem from an unresolved V gene, and the remainder is unexplained. That table supplies the V and J calls and clone size; D and trimming were determined from the DNA. The sample table shows roughly 11,000 clones, and 60% to 85% are seen once. The ten biggest clones cover around 5.5% of the sample.

At one collaborating source in Seattle, patients were enrolled during active infection and were followed longitudinally through the course of disease. Whole blood was collected in K2EDTA tubes by collaborating institutions according to the institutions' own protocols. Collaborator samples were shipped for TCRbeta analysis as frozen whole blood, isolated PBMCs, or DNA extracted from either sample type. The CDR3 numbers 16 residues from cysteine through phenylalanine. The read is trimmed to its CDR3 DNA, 48 bases read in frame from base 1. Trimmed from V: 1 base; trimmed from J: 0 bases; junction bases lacking a gene match: 4. Based on the germline V gene, the CDR1 and CDR2 sequences are SGHDT and YYEEEE. Beyond this particular receptor, the publication reports: The amount of clinical and demographic metadata varied by source and participant and was provided uncurated.

This receptor chain uses TRBV5-6 and TRBJ1-5, and TRBD1 aligns with 7 junction nucleotides. This clonotype originated in a man in his sixties with COVID-19, enrolled during active disease. The source material was peripheral blood. For the CDR3, the sequence is CASSLRQGFSNQPQHF. The bases are TGTGCCAGCAGCTTGAGACAGGGCTTTAGCAATCAGCCCCAGCATTTT.